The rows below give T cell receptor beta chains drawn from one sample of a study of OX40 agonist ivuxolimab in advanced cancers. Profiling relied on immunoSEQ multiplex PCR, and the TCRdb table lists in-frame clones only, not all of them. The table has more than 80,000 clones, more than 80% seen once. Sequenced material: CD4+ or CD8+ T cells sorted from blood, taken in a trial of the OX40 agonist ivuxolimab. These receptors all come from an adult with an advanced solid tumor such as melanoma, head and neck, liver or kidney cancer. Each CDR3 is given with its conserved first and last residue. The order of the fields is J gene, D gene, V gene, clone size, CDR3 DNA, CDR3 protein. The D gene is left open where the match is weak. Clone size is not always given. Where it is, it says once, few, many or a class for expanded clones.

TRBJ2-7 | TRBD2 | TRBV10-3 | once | TGTGCCACCGGGACTAGCGGGAGCTACGAGCAGTACTTC | CATGTSGSYEQYF
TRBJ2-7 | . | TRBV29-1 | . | TGCAGCGTTGATGAGGATTCGAGCTCCTACGAGCAGTACTTC | CSVDEDSSSYEQYF
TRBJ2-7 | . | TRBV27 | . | TGTGCCAGCAGCGATCCGCCCCTATACGAGCAGTACTTC | CASSDPPLYEQYF
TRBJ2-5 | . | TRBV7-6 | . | TGTGCCAGCAGCGACGGGGTCCAAGAGACCCAGTACTTC | CASSDGVQETQYF
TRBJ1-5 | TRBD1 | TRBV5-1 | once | TGCGCCAGCAGCCAGGGGGGTGGCAATCAGCCCCAGCATTTT | CASSQGGGNQPQHF
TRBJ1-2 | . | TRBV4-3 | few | TGCGCCAGCAGCCAAGATACGGCAGAGACTAACTATGGCTACACCTTC | CASSQDTAETNYGYTF
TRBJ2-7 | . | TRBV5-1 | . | TGCGCCAGCAGCTTGGGGTGGGCGGGTTCCTCCTACGAGCAGTACTTC | CASSLGWAGSSYEQYF
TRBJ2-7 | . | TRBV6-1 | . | TGTGCCAGCAGTTCACCGGGAAACCCGTCGTGGGAGCAGTACTTC | CASSSPGNPSWEQYF
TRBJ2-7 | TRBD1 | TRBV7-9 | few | TGTGCCAGCAGCTTACGAGGGACAGGGAAGGGGGAGCAGTACTTC | CASSLRGTGKGEQYF
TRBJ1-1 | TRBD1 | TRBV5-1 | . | TGCGCCAGCAGCACCGGGACAGCGAACACTGAAGCTTTCTTT | CASSTGTANTEAFF
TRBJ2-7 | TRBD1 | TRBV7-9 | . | TGTGCCAGCAGCTCCGGACAGGGGGACTACGAGCAGTACTTC | CASSSGQGDYEQYF
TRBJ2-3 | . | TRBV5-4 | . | TGTGCCAGCAGCCTGGACGGGGATACGCAGTATTTT | CASSLDGDTQYF
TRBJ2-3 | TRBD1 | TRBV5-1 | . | TGCGCCAGCAGCTTGGTTCCCGGACAGGGGTGGGGAGATACGCAGTATTTT | CASSLVPGQGWGDTQYF
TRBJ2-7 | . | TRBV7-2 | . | TGTGCCAGCAGCTTAGGACAGACCGAGCAGTACTTC | CASSLGQTEQYF
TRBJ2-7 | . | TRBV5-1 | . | TGCGCCAGCAGCTTCCTGGGTGTAGAGGAGGGGCTCGAGCAGTACTTC | CASSFLGVEEGLEQYF
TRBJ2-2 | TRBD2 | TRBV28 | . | TGTGCCAGCGCCCCCGGTGGACTAGCGGGGACCGCCGGGGAGCTGTTTTTT | CASAPGGLAGTAGELFF
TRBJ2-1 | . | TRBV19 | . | TGTGCCAGTAGTGTGCGTGTCGGCTTCTACAATGAGCAGTTCTTC | CASSVRVGFYNEQFF
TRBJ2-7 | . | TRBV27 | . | TGTGCCAGCAGTTTCGGCTACCCCTACGAGCAGTACTTC | CASSFGYPYEQYF
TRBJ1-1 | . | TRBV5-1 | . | TGCGCCAGCAGCTTGGGGGTTCGGACTGAAGCTTTCTTT | CASSLGVRTEAFF
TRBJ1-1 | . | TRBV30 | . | TGTGCCTGGGCGACCGTTAACACTGAAGCTTTCTTT | CAWATVNTEAFF
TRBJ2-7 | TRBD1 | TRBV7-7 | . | TGTGCTAGCAGCTCGGGACAGGAGGACTCCTACGAGCAGTACTTC | CASSSGQEDSYEQYF
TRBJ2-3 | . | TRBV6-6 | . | TGTGCCAGCAGTAGCACAGATACGCAGTATTTT | CASSSTDTQYF
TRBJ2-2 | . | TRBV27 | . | TGTGCCACCACGTGGCAGGGGGGTGGTGGCGGGGAGCTGTTTTTT | CATTWQGGGGGELFF
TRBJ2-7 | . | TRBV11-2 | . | TGTGCCAGCAGCTTAGCTGGGATCGGGCTCCCCTCCTACGAGCAGTACTTC | CASSLAGIGLPSYEQYF
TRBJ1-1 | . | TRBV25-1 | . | TGTGCCAGCTCGCTTCAGGGGAACACTGAAGCTTTCTTT | CASSLQGNTEAFF
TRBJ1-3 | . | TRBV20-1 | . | TGCAGTGCTAGAGATGGAAACACCATATATTTT | CSARDGNTIYF
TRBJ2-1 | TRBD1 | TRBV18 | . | TGTGCCAGCTCACTTAGCTACGGGACAGCCTCCTACAATGAGCAGTTCTTC | CASSLSYGTASYNEQFF
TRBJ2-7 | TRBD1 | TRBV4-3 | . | TGCGCCAGCAGCAAGGGACAGGGGGGGGAGCAGTACTTC | CASSKGQGGEQYF
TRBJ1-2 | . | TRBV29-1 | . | TGCAGCGTTGCGCGGGGATCCTATGGCTACACCTTC | CSVARGSYGYTF
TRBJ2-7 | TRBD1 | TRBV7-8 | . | TGTGCCAGCAGCCAAATCGGACAGGGGGCCTACGAGCAGTACTTC | CASSQIGQGAYEQYF
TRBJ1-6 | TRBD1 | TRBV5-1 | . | TGCGCCAGCAGCTTATCGGGACAGGGTCATTCACCCCTCCACTTT | CASSLSGQGHSPLHF
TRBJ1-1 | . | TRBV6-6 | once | TGTGCCAGCCAGGACATGGGCCGACCGAACACTGAAGCTTTCTTT | CASQDMGRPNTEAFF
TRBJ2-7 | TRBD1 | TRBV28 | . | TGTGCCAGCATCAGCCAAGGACAGGAGTCCTACGAGCAGTACTTC | CASISQGQESYEQYF
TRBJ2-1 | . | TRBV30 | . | TGTGCCTTACGACACCAGCTAAGTGAGCAGTTCTTC | CALRHQLSEQFF
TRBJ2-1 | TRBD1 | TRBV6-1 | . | TGTGCCAGCAGTCCTCGGGACAGGGGGAATGAGCAGTTCTTC | CASSPRDRGNEQFF
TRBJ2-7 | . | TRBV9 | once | TGTGCCAGCAGCGTAGCTGGGGGGAGCGAGCAGTACTTC | CASSVAGGSEQYF
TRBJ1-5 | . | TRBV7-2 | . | TGTGCCAGCAGCTTACTAGGGGGGGATCAGCCCCAGCATTTT | CASSLLGGDQPQHF
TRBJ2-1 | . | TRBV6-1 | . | TGTGCCAGCAGTGAAGCACTGAGCTCCTACAATGAGCAGTTCTTC | CASSEALSSYNEQFF
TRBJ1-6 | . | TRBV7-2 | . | TGTGCCAGCAGCTTAGGGCTCGGACAGACCCACTTT | CASSLGLGQTHF
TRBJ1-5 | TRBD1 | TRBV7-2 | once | TGTGCCAGCAGCCACGGGGACAGGGTGCGCAATCAGCCCCAGCATTTT | CASSHGDRVRNQPQHF
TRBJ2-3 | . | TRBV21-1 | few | TGTGCCAGCACCCTGGGGGACAGAGTCACAGATACGCAGTATTTT | CASTLGDRVTDTQYF
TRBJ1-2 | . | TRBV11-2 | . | TGTGCCAGCAGCCTATCACTTACCTATGGCTACACCTTC | CASSLSLTYGYTF
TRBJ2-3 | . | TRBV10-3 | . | TGTGCCATCAGAGAACCAGTAGGGCAGGGCCTAGATACGCAGTATTTT | CAIREPVGQGLDTQYF
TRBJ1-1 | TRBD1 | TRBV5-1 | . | TGCGCCAGCAGTTTTGCCGGGACAGAGAACACTGAAGCTTTCTTT | CASSFAGTENTEAFF
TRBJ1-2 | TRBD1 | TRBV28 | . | TGTGCCAGCAGGCCCCCGGCCTCAGGGGGCGTCTATGGCTACACCTTC | CASRPPASGGVYGYTF
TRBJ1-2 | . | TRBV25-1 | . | TGTGCCAGCAGTGAATCATCGGCAGGGTCCCACTATGGCTACACCTTC | CASSESSAGSHYGYTF
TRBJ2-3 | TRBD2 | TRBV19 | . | TGTGCCAGTAGAGGTACTAGCGAGAGAAGGGATACGCAGTATTTT | CASRGTSERRDTQYF
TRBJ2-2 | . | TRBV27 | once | TGTGCCAGCAGTGCAGGGGCCCTCAACACCGGGGAGCTGTTTTTT | CASSAGALNTGELFF
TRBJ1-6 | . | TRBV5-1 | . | TGCGCCAGCAGCTTGCAAGGGGCCTATAATTCACCCCTCCACTTT | CASSLQGAYNSPLHF
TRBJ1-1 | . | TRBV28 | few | TGTGCCAGCATCGGCAGGGATAACACTGAAGCTTTCTTT | CASIGRDNTEAFF
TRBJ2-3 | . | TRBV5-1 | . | TGCGCCAGCAGAATCTCCCGGGATGGGGATACGCAGTATTTT | CASRISRDGDTQYF